This entry is about one TCR beta chain. The antigen is not known. Both 60 Vbeta primers and 13 Jbeta primers went into the PCR. Profiled with immunoSEQ multiplex PCR; TCRdb holds only in-frame clones, not every one. The sample holds around 100,000 clones; less than 85% are singletons and the top ten take around 19%. This entry belongs to a study of cytomegalovirus exposure and HLA in healthy donors. The donors, nominally healthy at sampling, likely had unrecorded immune exposures. Points from the study as a whole: Investigators reported under 200 TCR beta chains as tied to cytomegalovirus.

The germline gives CDR1 SNHLY, CDR2 FYNNEI. Trimming at V came to 7 bases and at J to 0 bases, leaving 5 bases not matched to a gene. CDR3 size: 14 residues. The sequence was collected from an older woman in good health and CMV-seropositive. V usage is TRBV2 and J usage is TRBJ1-1, with TRBD1 matching over 7 bases. The sample was PBMCs. CDR3 bases: TGTGCCAGCATTCCGGGACAGATGAACACTGAAGCTTTCTTT. It encodes CASIPGQMNTEAFF.